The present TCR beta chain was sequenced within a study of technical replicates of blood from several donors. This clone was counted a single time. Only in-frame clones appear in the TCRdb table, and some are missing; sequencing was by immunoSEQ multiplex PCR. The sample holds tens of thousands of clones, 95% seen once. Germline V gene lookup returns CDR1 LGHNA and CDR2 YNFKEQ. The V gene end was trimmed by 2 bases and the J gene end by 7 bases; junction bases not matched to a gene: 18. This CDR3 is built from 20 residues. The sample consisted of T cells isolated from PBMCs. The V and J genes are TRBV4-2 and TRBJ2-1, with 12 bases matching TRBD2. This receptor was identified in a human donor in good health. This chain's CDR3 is CASSQRALAGGPNRFNEQFF. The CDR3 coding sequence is TGTGCCAGCAGCCAAAGAGCGCTAGCGGGAGGGCCAAATAGGTTTAATGAGCAGTTCTTC.